A single sample gave rise to the 20 T cell receptor beta chains below, sequenced in a study of T cell responses to AZD1222 COVID-19 vaccine. Produced via immunoSEQ multiplex PCR; TCRdb's table is partial and in-frame only. The repertoire has 140,000 to 150,000 clones, around 91% of them found once; the top ten carry around 5.2%. Sequencing was performed on peripheral blood, taken on day 0 of AZD1222 vaccination. These receptor sequences come from an adult in good health.

The chain uses TRBV5-4 and TRBJ2-3; D unclear. This CDR3 is 14 amino acids long. With 0 bases removed from V and 2 bases from J, the gap between germline ends came to 7 bases. Germline assignment: CDR1 SGHNT and CDR2 YYREEE (reference sequence). The CDR3: CASSLAKTTDTQYF. The CDR3 DNA is TGTGCCAGCAGCTTGGCGAAGACCACAGATACGCAGTATTTT.

This chain connects TRBV6-4 to TRBJ1-2; D remains unclear. Germline V gene lookup returns CDR1 MRHNA and CDR2 SNTAGT. The length of the CDR3 is 14 residues. Trimming took 2 bases from V and 4 from J, leaving 11 bases between them. CDR3 nucleotides: TGTGCCAGCAGTGACGAGTCGGCGGTCTATGGCTACACCTTC. The encoded protein is CASSDESAVYGYTF.

The chain has TRBV14 and TRBJ1-2; no reliable D call. CDR1 and CDR2 from the germline V gene are SGHDN and FVKESK. The CDR3 consists of 13 residues. V lost 4 bases and J lost 1, with 7 bases in between. The CDR3 is CASSLGSNYGYTF. The CDR3 nucleotides read TGTGCCAGCAGCCTCGGAAGTAACTATGGCTACACCTTC.

The chain employs TRBV15 and TRBJ1-4, with D hard to call. V gave up 4 bases and J gave up 8 bases, with 11 bases separating them. There are 13 residues in the CDR3. Germline CDR1 reads LNHNV; CDR2 reads YYDKDF (reference sequence). The CDR3 sequence: CATSKNNREKLFF. The CDR3 coding sequence is TGTGCCACCAGCAAGAACAATCGAGAAAAACTGTTTTTT.

The rearrangement uses TRBV27 and TRBJ1-2; 7 nucleotides match TRBD1. V dropped 5 bases and J dropped 7; count of bases not matched to a gene: 7. Germline-derived CDR1 and CDR2 are MNHEY and SMNVEV (reference sequence). The CDR3 contains 13 residues. Here the CDR3 reads CASSPYDRVGYTF. The DNA for the CDR3 is TGTGCCAGCAGTCCGTACGACAGGGTTGGCTACACCTTC.

The chain has TRBV7-3 and TRBJ2-2; the match to TRBD1 covers 7 bases. This CDR3 comprises 17 residues. Germline V lookup: CDR1 SGHTA, CDR2 FQGTGA. With 5 bases clipped from V and 4 bases from J, the junction kept 13 bases outside the gene matches. The chain's CDR3 is CASSPIGTATVTGELFF. CDR3 bases: TGTGCCAGCAGCCCAATTGGGACAGCGACGGTCACCGGGGAGCTGTTTTTT.

The table lists this clone with a few counts. J is TRBJ1-1 and V is TRBV28; D call uncertain. Germline loops: CDR1 MDHEN, CDR2 SYDVKM. This CDR3 has 12 residues. With 9 bases removed from V and 7 bases from J, the gap between germline ends came to 15 bases. The CDR3 DNA is TGTGCCAGTACGATCCTTATGGGTGAAGCTTTCTTT. Protein product: CASTILMGEAFF.

The V call is TRBV20-1, the J call TRBJ1-5; D is unclear. Germline lookup yields CDR1 DFQATT and CDR2 SNEGSKA (reference sequence). The CDR3 is 14 residues long. Trimming pared 3 bases from V and 4 bases from J, leaving 13 bases between. The CDR3 loop reads CSASIAVVNQPQHF. The CDR3 bases are TGCAGTGCTAGTATTGCGGTAGTGAATCAGCCCCAGCATTTT.

V gene TRBV27 combines with J gene TRBJ2-2, with D unresolved. CDR3 length: 15 residues. V gave up 0 bases and J gave up 6 bases, with 11 bases separating them. CDR1 and CDR2 from the germline V gene are MNHEY and SMNVEV (reference sequence). The DNA of the CDR3 is TGTGCCAGCAGTTTATCTATGCAGGTGGCCGGGGAGCTGTTTTTT. It codes for CASSLSMQVAGELFF.

V usage is TRBV6-1 and J usage is TRBJ1-2; 9 positions match TRBD1. There are 16 residues in the CDR3. V was pared by 3 bases and J by 6 bases, with 11 bases of the junction left unmatched. Per germline, CDR1 MNHNS and CDR2 SASEGT. In nucleotides, the CDR3 is TGTGCCAGCAGTGACAGGACCGGGACAGGGTTTAATGGCTACACCTTC. It translates to CASSDRTGTGFNGYTF.

The rearrangement links TRBV10-3 to TRBJ1-4; tentatively, D is TRBD1 (5 bases). CDR3 length: 14 amino acids. The germline V gene encodes CDR1 ENHRY and CDR2 SYGVKD. V gave up 0 bases and J gave up 7 bases, with 9 bases separating them. The CDR3 nucleotides read TGTGCCATCAGTGAGTCCTTGGGGGGTGAAAAACTGTTTTTT. Translation gives CAISESLGGEKLFF.

The CDR3 loop reads CASSHSSGTSGYEQYF. DNA of the CDR3: TGTGCCAGCAGTCACTCGAGCGGGACTAGCGGGTACGAGCAGTACTTC. The chain employs TRBV27 and TRBJ2-7, with TRBD2 matching over 12 bases. V lost 5 bases to trimming and J lost 4 bases; unmatched junction nucleotides: 9. In germline, CDR1 is MNHEY, CDR2 SMNVEV (reference sequence). This CDR3 is 16 amino acids long.

This clone was recorded once. The chain couples TRBV9 to TRBJ1-2, with TRBD1 matching 9 bases. CDR1 and CDR2 from the germline V gene are SGDLS and YYNGEE. The J segment lost 3 bases and the V segment lost 5 bases, leaving 5 bases of the junction unmatched. This CDR3 has 14 amino acids. The CDR3 spells CASRDDRGYYGYTF. The CDR3 DNA reads TGTGCCAGCAGGGATGACAGGGGGTACTATGGCTACACCTTC. The variable domain in full, with the rest retrieved from reference TRBV9 and TRBJ1-2, is DSGVTQTPKHLITATGQRVTLRCSPRSGDLSVYWYQQSLDQGLQFLIQYYNGEERAKGNILERFSAQQFPDLHSELNLSSLELGDSALYFCASRDDRGYYGYTFGSGTRLTVV.

This sequence joins TRBV7-2 and TRBJ2-3; TRBD1 might be the D (6 bases). The germline V gene has CDR1 SGHTA and CDR2 FQGNSA. Trimming cost V 6 bases and J 2 bases, with 15 bases left between them. CDR3 length: 15 amino acids. The CDR3 loop is CASRIGGFSTDTQYF. The CDR3 DNA reads as TGTGCCAGCAGGATAGGGGGTTTCTCCACAGATACGCAGTATTTT.

The rearrangement uses TRBV18 and TRBJ2-1; D gene ambiguous. Trimming took off 4 bases at V and 15 bases at J, with 19 bases between the two ends. This CDR3 is 13 amino acids long. From germline, CDR1 is KGHSH and CDR2 LQKENI. CDR3 sequence: CASSLEQRDWPFF. CDR3 DNA: TGTGCCAGCTCACTCGAGCAACGTGATTGGCCGTTCTTC.

The rearrangement links TRBV7-2 to TRBJ1-4; D possibly corresponds to TRBD1 (5 bases). Trimming took off 1 base at V and 8 bases at J, with 20 bases between the two ends. CDR1 is SGHTA, CDR2 FQGNSA, per germline. The CDR3 has 17 amino acids. The CDR3 region is CASSLEARDLSYEKLFF. In DNA, the CDR3 is TGTGCCAGCAGCTTAGAGGCGAGGGACCTTTCCTACGAAAAACTGTTTTTT.

The J gene is TRBJ1-4, the V gene TRBV7-9; perhaps TRBD1 as D (5 bases). Between the trimmed V and J ends, which lost 2 bases and 8 bases, there was a span of 9 bases. Germline CDR1 is SEHNR and CDR2 is FQNEAQ (reference sequence). This CDR3 region has 13 residues. CDR3 protein: CASSLPRDEKLFF. As DNA, the CDR3 is TGTGCCAGCAGCTTACCCAGGGACGAAAAACTGTTTTTT.

V usage is TRBV4-1 and J usage is TRBJ1-6, with D uncertain. V was trimmed by 0 bases and J by 11 bases, leaving 8 bases between them. Germline V gives CDR1 MGHRA, CDR2 YSYEKL. CDR3 size: 13 residues. In DNA form, the CDR3 reads TGCGCCAGCAGCCAAGATCGGAGTACACCCCTCCACTTT. This sequence encodes CASSQDRSTPLHF.

In this sample, this clone turned up once. This rearrangement joins TRBV20-1 to TRBJ2-1, with D possibly matching TRBD2 (6 bases). Germline V gives CDR1 DFQATT, CDR2 SNEGSKA (reference sequence). With 3 bases removed from V and 9 bases from J, the gap between germline ends came to 24 bases. CDR3 length equals 16 residues. CDR3 residues: CSASQWRDPGVGEQFF. The DNA of the CDR3 is TGCAGTGCTAGTCAGTGGCGGGACCCCGGGGTCGGTGAGCAGTTCTTC.

The CDR3 sequence: CASSFRTSGGNTGELFF. The CDR3 DNA follows: TGTGCCAGCAGCTTCCGGACTAGCGGGGGCAACACCGGGGAGCTGTTTTTT. This chain joins TRBV7-6 and TRBJ2-2, with 13 bases that match TRBD2. The CDR3 consists of 17 residues. The germline CDR1 and CDR2 sequences are SGHVS and FNYEAQ. Germline trimming cut 3 bases from V and 2 bases from J; bases unmatched to any gene: 3.